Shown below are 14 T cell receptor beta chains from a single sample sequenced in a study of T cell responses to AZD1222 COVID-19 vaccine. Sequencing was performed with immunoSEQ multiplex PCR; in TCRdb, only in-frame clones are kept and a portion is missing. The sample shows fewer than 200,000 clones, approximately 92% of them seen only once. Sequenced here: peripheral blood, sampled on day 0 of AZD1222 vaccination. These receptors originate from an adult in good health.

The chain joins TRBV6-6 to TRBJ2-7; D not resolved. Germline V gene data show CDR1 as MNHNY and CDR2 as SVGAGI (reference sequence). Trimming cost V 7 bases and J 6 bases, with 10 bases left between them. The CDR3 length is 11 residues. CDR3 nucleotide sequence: TGTGCCAGCAACTTCAAGGGCGAGCAGTACTTC. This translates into CASNFKGEQYF.

CDR3 in DNA: TGTGCCAGCGGTTGGACAGGCACTGAAGCTTTCTTT. Translated, it gives CASGWTGTEAFF. V and J are TRBV27 and TRBJ1-1, with 7 bases lining up with TRBD1. The V gene's germline CDR1 is MNHEY and CDR2 SMNVEV (reference sequence). The CDR3 extends over 12 amino acids. V gave up 8 bases and J gave up 4 bases; unmatched junction bases: 4.

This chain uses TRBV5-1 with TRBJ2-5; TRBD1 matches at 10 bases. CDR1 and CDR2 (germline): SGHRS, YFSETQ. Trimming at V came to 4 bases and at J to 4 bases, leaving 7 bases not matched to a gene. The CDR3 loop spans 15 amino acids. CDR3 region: CASSRTGGRGETQYF. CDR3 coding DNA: TGCGCCAGCAGCAGGACAGGGGGAAGGGGAGAGACCCAGTACTTC.

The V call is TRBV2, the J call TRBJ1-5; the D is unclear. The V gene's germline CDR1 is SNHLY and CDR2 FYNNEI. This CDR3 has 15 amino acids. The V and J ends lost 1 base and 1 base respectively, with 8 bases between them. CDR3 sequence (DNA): TGTGCCAGCAGTGAAGGTTCGGAAAGCAATCAGCCCCAGCATTTT. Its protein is CASSEGSESNQPQHF.

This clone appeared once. As DNA, the CDR3 is TGTGCCAGCAGGGGACAGGGGTCGGGGTCCTACAATGAGCAGTTCTTC. Its protein is CASRGQGSGSYNEQFF. The rearrangement uses TRBV6-4 and TRBJ2-1, with TRBD1 matching 10 bases. The CDR3 spans 16 residues. J was trimmed by 1 base and V by 6 bases; bases with no gene match: 6. Per the germline V gene, CDR1 is MRHNA and CDR2 is SNTAGT.

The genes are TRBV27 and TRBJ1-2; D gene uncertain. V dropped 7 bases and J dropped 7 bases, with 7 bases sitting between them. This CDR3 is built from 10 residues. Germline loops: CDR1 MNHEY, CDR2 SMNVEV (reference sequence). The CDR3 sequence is CASNEVGYTF. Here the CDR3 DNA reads TGTGCCAGCAATGAGGTTGGCTACACCTTC.

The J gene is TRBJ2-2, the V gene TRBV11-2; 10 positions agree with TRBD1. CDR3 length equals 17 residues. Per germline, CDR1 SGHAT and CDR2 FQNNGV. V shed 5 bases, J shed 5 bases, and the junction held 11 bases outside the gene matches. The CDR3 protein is CASSPADRGIITGELFF. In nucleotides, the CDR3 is TGTGCCAGCAGCCCCGCGGACAGGGGGATCATAACCGGGGAGCTGTTTTTT.

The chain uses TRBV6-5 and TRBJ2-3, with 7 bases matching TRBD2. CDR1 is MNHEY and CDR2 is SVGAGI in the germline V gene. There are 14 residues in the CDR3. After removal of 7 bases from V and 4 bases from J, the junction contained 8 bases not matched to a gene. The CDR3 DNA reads TGTGCCAGCACCCCCTGGGCGGGAGCAGATACGCAGTATTTT. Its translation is CASTPWAGADTQYF.

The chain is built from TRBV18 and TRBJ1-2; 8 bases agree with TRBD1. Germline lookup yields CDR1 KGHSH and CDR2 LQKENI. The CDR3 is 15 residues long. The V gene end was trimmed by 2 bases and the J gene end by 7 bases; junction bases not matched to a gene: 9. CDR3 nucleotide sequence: TGTGCCAGCTCACCATACGGCAGGGGGCAGAGTGGCTACACCTTC. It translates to CASSPYGRGQSGYTF. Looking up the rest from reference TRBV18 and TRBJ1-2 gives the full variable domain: NAGVMQNPRHLVRRRGQEARLRCSPMKGHSHVYWYRQLPEEGLKFMVYLQKENIIDESGMPKERFSAEFPKEGPSILRIQQVVRGDSAAYFCASSPYGRGQSGYTFGSGTRLTVV.

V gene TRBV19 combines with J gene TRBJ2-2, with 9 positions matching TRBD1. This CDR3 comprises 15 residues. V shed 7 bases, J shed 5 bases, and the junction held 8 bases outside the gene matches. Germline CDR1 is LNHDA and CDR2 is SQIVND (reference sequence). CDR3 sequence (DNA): TGTGCCAGTATAACAGGGGGCCAGGGGACCGGGGAGCTGTTTTTT. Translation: CASITGGQGTGELFF.

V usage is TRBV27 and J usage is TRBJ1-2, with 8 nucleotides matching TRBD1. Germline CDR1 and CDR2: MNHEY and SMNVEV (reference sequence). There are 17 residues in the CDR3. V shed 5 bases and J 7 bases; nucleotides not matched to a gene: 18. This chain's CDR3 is CASSVEPDPRGPFGYTF. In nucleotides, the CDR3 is TGTGCCAGCAGTGTGGAACCAGACCCCAGGGGGCCATTTGGCTACACCTTC.

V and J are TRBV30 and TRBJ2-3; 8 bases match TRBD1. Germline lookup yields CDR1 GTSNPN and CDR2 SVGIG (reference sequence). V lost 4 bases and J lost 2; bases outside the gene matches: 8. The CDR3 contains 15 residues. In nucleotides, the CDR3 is TGTGCCTGGACGTCCGGACAGGGATTCACAGATACGCAGTATTTT. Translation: CAWTSGQGFTDTQYF.

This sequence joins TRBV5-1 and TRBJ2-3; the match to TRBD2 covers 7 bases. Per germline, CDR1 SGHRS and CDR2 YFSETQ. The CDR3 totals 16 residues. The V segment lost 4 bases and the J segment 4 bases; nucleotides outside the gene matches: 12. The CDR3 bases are TGCGCCAGCAGCCCCGGACTAGTTGACGGCCCAGATACGCAGTATTTT. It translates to CASSPGLVDGPDTQYF. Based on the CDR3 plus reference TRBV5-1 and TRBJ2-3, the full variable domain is KAGVTQTPRYLIKTRGQQVTLSCSPISGHRSVSWYQQTPGQGLQFLFEYFSETQRNKGNFPGRFSGRQFSNSRSEMNVSTLELGDSALYLCASSPGLVDGPDTQYFGPGTRLTVL.

The CDR3 sequence is CASSFHGLAGGPDGEQFF. In nucleotides, the CDR3 is TGTGCCAGCAGCTTCCATGGACTAGCGGGGGGGCCCGACGGTGAGCAGTTCTTC. The chain is built from TRBV7-2 and TRBJ2-1; 15 bases are a match to TRBD2. V lost 3 bases and J lost 9; bases outside the gene matches: 12. CDR3 length equals 18 residues. Germline CDR1 reads SGHTA; CDR2 reads FQGNSA.